In its sample, the clone carrying this TCR beta chain was seen a few times. The antigen is unknown. The assay was immunoSEQ multiplex PCR, and TCRdb's table has in-frame clones only and misses some. There are about 28,000 clones in the sample, none observed a single time. Patients had low serum IgG, IgA and/or IgM and specific antibody deficiency. This entry is derived from a study of T cell clonality in common variable immunodeficiency. Study observations and caveats: Reportedly, TCR beta sequences from common variable immunodeficiency showed fewer deletions and N-nucleotide insertions.

The receptor was derived from a human donor with common variable immunodeficiency. The specimen was peripheral blood mononuclear cells.

The CDR3 bases that were read are TGTGCCAGCAGCCCGCAACTTAACTATGGC. Protein product: CASSPQLNYG. The CDR3 as a whole reads CASSPQLNYGYTF. The genes are TRBV7-6 and TRBJ1-2, with D hard to call. Sequencing ends 3 residues short of the CDR3 end; the germline J gene provides the rest. V was clipped by 5 bases and J by 1 base, with 8 bases between them. The CDR3 spans 13 residues. The V gene's germline CDR1 is SGHVS and CDR2 FNYEAQ.